This record concerns one T cell receptor beta chain sequence. Its antigen target is currently unknown. No base qualities exist here, and no much larger clone lies one base off it. For sequencing of the TCRbeta CDR3 region, genomic DNA was extracted from the sorted cells. TCRbeta CDR3 regions were sequenced using the immunoSEQ Assay. As stored in TCRdb, this immuneACCESS dataset retains in-frame rearrangements with V and J assigned. A fraction of the clones does not appear; measured against another copy, unresolved V genes explain less than half of the discrepancy, and the remainder lacks a known reason. This sample comprises approximately 77,000 clones, around 90% of them detected only once. Of the sample, around 1.5% falls within the top ten clones. Patients with autoimmune disease history or receiving systemic immunosuppression were excluded from the trial. Peripheral blood for TCR sequencing was collected from all dose cohorts at baseline, on cycle 4 day 1, and on cycle 7 day 1. The samples were taken from a phase I, first-in-human, multicenter, open-label dose-escalation trial of ivuxolimab. Adults with locally advanced or metastatic melanoma, renal cell, hepatocellular, or head and neck squamous cell carcinoma were enrolled in the trial. Before TCR sequencing, CD4+ T cells and CD8+ T cells were sorted from peripheral blood as separate populations.

Cut back by 6 bases and 6 bases, the V and J ends lie 15 bases apart. Its CDR3 holds 13 amino acids, cysteine through phenylalanine. The CDR3 DNA has 39 bases and is translated from base 1. According to the germline V gene, CDR1 reads MNHNS and CDR2 reads SASEGT. This specimen belongs to a study of OX40 agonist ivuxolimab in advanced cancers. Some background on the complete study: Ivuxolimab, which targeted the costimulatory receptor OX40 (CD134), was an agonistic, fully human IgG2 monoclonal antibody. Intravenous ivuxolimab was administered to patients every 2 weeks at six dose levels: 0.01, 0.1, 0.3, 1.5, 3 and 10 mg/kg. Of the roughly 52 dose-escalation patients, hepatocellular carcinoma was present in approximately 20, melanoma in approximately 15, renal cell carcinoma in 9 and head and neck cancer in 9. Peripheral TCRbeta sequencing was intended to test whether TCR sequence diversity was altered and clonal T-cell expansion was caused by ivuxolimab. The dose-escalation cohort was 80% to 90% male with a mean age of about 60 years, ranging from about 20 to 85. Prior anti-PD-1, anti-PD-L1 or anti-CTLA-4 therapy was permitted, and checkpoint inhibitors had been received by roughly 40% of dose-escalation patients. The monotherapy dose-escalation portion (N of about 50 patients) of the phase I ivuxolimab trial is reported in the paper. Partial responses occurred in three dose-escalation patients: two with cutaneous melanoma and one with hepatocellular carcinoma.

The paper as a whole reports these results and caveats: Partial responders in the 0.1-3.0 mg/kg groups had among the lowest normalized peripheral clonal expansion, especially among CD8+ T cells. Which antigens the clonally expanded peripheral T cells were specific for was not determined. On average, CD8+ T cells showed more expanded clones than CD4+ T cells after ivuxolimab. At doses from 0.1 to 3.0 mg/kg, clonal expansion was seen in both CD4+ and CD8+ blood T cells between baseline and week 6. Low levels of normalized T-cell clonal expansion were also seen in some patients who did not respond.

The TCR was taken from an adult with an advanced solid tumor such as melanoma, head and neck, liver or kidney cancer. The sequence links TRBV6-1 to TRBJ2-7; the D gene remains uncertain. Material: CD4+ or CD8+ T cells sorted from blood, obtained in a trial of the OX40 agonist ivuxolimab. At the DNA level, the sequence is TGTGCCAGCAGGGGTCTAGTTTCCCCCGAGCAGTACTTC. This gives the protein CASRGLVSPEQYF.